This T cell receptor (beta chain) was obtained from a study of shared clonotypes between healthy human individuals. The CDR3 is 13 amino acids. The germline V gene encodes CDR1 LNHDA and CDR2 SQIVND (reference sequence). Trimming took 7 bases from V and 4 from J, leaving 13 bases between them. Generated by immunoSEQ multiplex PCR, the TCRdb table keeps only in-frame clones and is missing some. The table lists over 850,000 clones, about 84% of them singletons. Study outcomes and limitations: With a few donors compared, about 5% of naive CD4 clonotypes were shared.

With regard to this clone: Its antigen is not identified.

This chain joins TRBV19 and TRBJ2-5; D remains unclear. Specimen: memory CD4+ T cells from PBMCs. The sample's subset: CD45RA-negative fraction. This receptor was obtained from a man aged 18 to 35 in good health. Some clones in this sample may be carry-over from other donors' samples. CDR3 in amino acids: CASTDVPGETQYF. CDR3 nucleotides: TGTGCCAGTACCGATGTCCCAGGAGAGACCCAGTACTTC.